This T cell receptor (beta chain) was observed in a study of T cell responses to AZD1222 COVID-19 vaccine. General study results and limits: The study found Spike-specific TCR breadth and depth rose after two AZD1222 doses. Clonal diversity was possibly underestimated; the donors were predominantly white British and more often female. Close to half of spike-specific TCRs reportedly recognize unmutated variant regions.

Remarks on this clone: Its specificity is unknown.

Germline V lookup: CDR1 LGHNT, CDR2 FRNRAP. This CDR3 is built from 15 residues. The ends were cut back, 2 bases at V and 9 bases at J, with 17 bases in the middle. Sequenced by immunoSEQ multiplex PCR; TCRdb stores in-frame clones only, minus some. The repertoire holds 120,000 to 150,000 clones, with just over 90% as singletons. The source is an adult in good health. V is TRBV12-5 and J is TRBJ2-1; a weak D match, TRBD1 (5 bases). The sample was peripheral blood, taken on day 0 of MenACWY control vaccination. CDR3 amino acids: CASGLRAGLGGEQFF. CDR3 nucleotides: TGTGCTAGTGGTTTGCGAGCAGGGTTGGGTGGTGAGCAGTTCTTC.